One and the same sample provided the 26 T cell receptor beta chains below, sequenced in a study of control samples from healthy donors and cancer patients. The repertoire was sequenced with immunoSEQ multiplex PCR; TCRdb's copy has only in-frame clones and lacks some. There are about 50,000 clones in the sample; around 94% occur only once, and roughly 4% lies in the top ten. The sample taken for sequencing was blood. Receptors were obtained from a man aged 30 to 45 in good health.

The chain combines TRBV30 with TRBJ1-3; 7 nucleotides agree with TRBD1. Losses at the gene ends were 3 bases for V and 0 bases for J; bases not matched to a gene: 5. The germline gives CDR1 GTSNPN, CDR2 SVGIG (reference sequence). The CDR3 sequence is 15 residues long. CDR3 sequence reads: CAWSPQGSSGNTIYF. CDR3 in DNA: TGTGCCTGGAGCCCACAGGGGAGCTCTGGAAACACCATATATTTT.

J is TRBJ2-7 and V is TRBV7-9, with TRBD2 identical over 14 bases. CDR3 size: 16 residues. Germline V CDR1 and CDR2: SEHNR, FQNEAQ (reference sequence). V shed 6 bases, J shed 0 bases, and the junction held 4 bases outside the gene matches. The CDR3 spells CASRPGTSGGSYEQYF. The CDR3 coding sequence is TGTGCCAGCAGACCAGGGACTAGCGGGGGCTCCTACGAGCAGTACTTC.

The chain employs TRBV15 and TRBJ2-3; possible D gene TRBD1, 6 bases. The CDR3 consists of 14 residues. From germline, CDR1 is LNHNV and CDR2 YYDKDF (reference sequence). The V end was cut by 1 base, the J end by 6 bases, with 11 bases between. CDR3 DNA sequence: TGTGCCACCAGCAGAGGGGACACGTCCGATACGCAGTATTTT. This translates into CATSRGDTSDTQYF.

The genes are TRBV30 and TRBJ2-6, with 8 bases matching TRBD1. Germline CDR1 GTSNPN, CDR2 SVGIG (reference sequence). The V gene end was trimmed by 3 bases and the J gene end by 2 bases; junction bases not matched to a gene: 6. The CDR3 covers 16 residues. The CDR3 spells CAWRETGGAGANVLTF. The CDR3 nucleotides read TGTGCCTGGAGGGAAACAGGGGGTGCTGGGGCCAACGTCCTGACTTTC.

This sequence joins TRBV3-1 (or the pseudogene TRBV3-2) and TRBJ2-5; 10 bases align to TRBD2. Germline loops: CDR1 LGHDT, CDR2 YNNKEL (reference sequence). V was pared by 1 base and J by 2 bases, with 7 bases of the junction left unmatched. The CDR3 is 17 residues long. CDR3 bases: TGTGCCAGCAGCCAAGCCGGTCTACTAGCGGGGCAAGAGACCCAGTACTTC. It encodes CASSQAGLLAGQETQYF.

The chain has TRBV27 and TRBJ1-1, with D maybe TRBD1 (5 bases). This CDR3 is built from 15 residues. Germline-derived CDR1 and CDR2 are MNHEY and SMNVEV (reference sequence). Trimming took 0 bases from V and 0 from J, leaving 8 bases between them. CDR3 nucleotides: TGTGCCAGCAGTTTATCGGGGCAGGTGAACACTGAAGCTTTCTTT. Its translation: CASSLSGQVNTEAFF.

The rearrangement links TRBV4-3 to TRBJ1-4; tentative D call: TRBD1 (6 bases). V was cut by 0 bases and J by 5 bases, with 10 bases left in between. CDR3 length: 15 amino acids. Germline CDR1 reads LGHNA; CDR2 reads YSLEER. DNA of the CDR3: TGCGCCAGCAGCCAAGATTGGGACACGAATGAAAAACTGTTTTTT. As protein: CASSQDWDTNEKLFF.

This clone was recorded a few times. This chain joins TRBV2 and TRBJ2-7; D may be TRBD2 (8 bases). CDR3 length: 15 amino acids. V lost 9 bases, J lost 5 bases, and 23 bases lay in between. Germline V lookup: CDR1 SNHLY, CDR2 FYNNEI. For the CDR3, the DNA is TGTGCCAGAGAGTTACCGGGACTAGGGGGCGACGAGCAGTACTTC. This translates into CARELPGLGGDEQYF.

In nucleotides, the CDR3 is TGTGCCAGCAGTTTCGGTCGGCTGACCAGCCCTCAATCTCCCCTCCACTTT. It yields the protein CASSFGRLTSPQSPLHF. The gene calls are TRBV27 and TRBJ1-6; D uncertain. The CDR3 runs to 17 residues. Germline V gives CDR1 MNHEY, CDR2 SMNVEV (reference sequence). The ends were cut back, 3 bases at V and 13 bases at J, with 25 bases in the middle.

The chain employs TRBV9 and TRBJ2-1; a weak D match, TRBD2 (5 bases). Germline CDR1 and CDR2: SGDLS and YYNGEE. This CDR3 is built from 16 residues. Trimming removed 0 bases from V and 8 bases from J, with 18 bases in between. The CDR3 nucleotides are TGTGCCAGCAGCGTAGATATAACGGGTTGGGGAGATGAGCAGTTCTTC. Translating it yields CASSVDITGWGDEQFF. The full variable domain, rest sourced from reference TRBV9 and TRBJ2-1, is DSGVTQTPKHLITATGQRVTLRCSPRSGDLSVYWYQQSLDQGLQFLIQYYNGEERAKGNILERFSAQQFPDLHSELNLSSLELGDSALYFCASSVDITGWGDEQFFGPGTRLTVL.

The CDR3 nucleotides read TGTGCCAGTGAGAAACCGGGCGAAAATCAGCCCCAGCATTTT. It encodes CASEKPGENQPQHF. V and J are TRBV2 and TRBJ1-5; no reliable D call. CDR3 size: 14 residues. The V gene's germline CDR1 is SNHLY and CDR2 FYNNEI. Between the trimmed V and J ends, which lost 9 bases and 4 bases, there was a span of 16 bases.

The chain employs TRBV9 and TRBJ2-3, with 12 nucleotides matching TRBD2. Germline trimming cut 4 bases from V and 5 bases from J; bases unmatched to any gene: 8. CDR3 size: 16 residues. Per germline, CDR1 SGDLS and CDR2 YYNGEE. The CDR3 DNA follows: TGTGCCAGCAGCTCAGCCGGGACTAGCGGGTTAGATACGCAGTATTTT. It codes for CASSSAGTSGLDTQYF.

This sequence joins TRBV28 and TRBJ2-3; 8 bases agree with TRBD2. Germline-derived CDR1 and CDR2 are MDHEN and SYDVKM. This CDR3 region has 18 residues. J gave up 2 bases and V 6 bases, and 16 bases lay outside the gene matches. The CDR3 nucleotides are TGTGCCAGCAGGGACTTAGCGGGGCTCCCGAAACCCACAGATACGCAGTATTTT. Translating it yields CASRDLAGLPKPTDTQYF. Looking up the rest from reference TRBV28 and TRBJ2-3 gives the full variable domain: DVKVTQSSRYLVKRTGEKVFLECVQDMDHENMFWYRQDPGLGLRLIYFSYDVKMKEKGDIPEGYSVSREKKERFSLILESASTNQTSMYLCASRDLAGLPKPTDTQYFGPGTRLTVL.

The genes are TRBV5-1 and TRBJ2-1; D is possibly TRBD1 (6 bases). Trimming shortened V by 4 bases and J by 0 bases, and 14 bases separated the two germline ends. Germline V gene sequence: CDR1 SGHRS, CDR2 YFSETQ. The CDR3 consists of 16 residues. CDR3 protein: CASSQGQHSSYNEQFF. Here the CDR3 DNA reads TGCGCCAGCAGCCAAGGACAGCATAGCTCCTACAATGAGCAGTTCTTC.

The V and J genes are TRBV6-2 or TRBV6-3 and TRBJ2-7; D tentatively fits TRBD1 or TRBD2 (5 bases each). This CDR3 region has 18 residues. The V gene's germline CDR1 is MNHEY and CDR2 SVGEGT. Trimming took 2 bases from V and 4 from J, leaving 24 bases between them. CDR3 sequence: CASSYPAGGGTLRYEQYF. In nucleotides, the CDR3 is TGTGCCAGCAGTTACCCCGCAGGAGGTGGGACGTTGAGATACGAGCAGTACTTC.

The chain employs TRBV20-1 and TRBJ2-7; unclear D gene. The CDR3 totals 11 residues. The V and J ends lost 1 base and 3 bases respectively, with 4 bases between them. Germline values: CDR1 DFQATT, CDR2 SNEGSKA (reference sequence). The CDR3 DNA reads as TGCAGTGCTAGAGGTGACTACGAGCAGTACTTC. This codes for CSARGDYEQYF.

The chain employs TRBV3-1 (or the pseudogene TRBV3-2) and TRBJ1-2, with D possibly being TRBD1 (6 bases). V was trimmed by 5 bases and J by 3 bases, leaving 10 bases between them. Germline lookup yields CDR1 LGHDT and CDR2 YNNKEL (reference sequence). CDR3 length equals 13 residues. CDR3 sequence reads: CASSIGQHYGYTF. The CDR3 DNA reads TGTGCCAGCAGCATCGGACAGCACTATGGCTACACCTTC.

The chain combines TRBV4-1 with TRBJ1-5; D is ambiguous. The germline gives CDR1 MGHRA, CDR2 YSYEKL. The CDR3 is made up of 14 amino acids. V was trimmed by 6 bases and J by 6 bases, leaving 15 bases between them. The CDR3 spells CASSAYAAGQPQHF. In DNA, the CDR3 is TGCGCCAGCAGTGCTTATGCGGCGGGTCAGCCCCAGCATTTT.

V gene TRBV4-2 combines with J gene TRBJ1-1; D is uncertain. The germline V gene has CDR1 LGHNA and CDR2 YNFKEQ. The V gene lost 0 bases and the J gene lost 7 bases, with 6 bases spanning the gap. This CDR3 has 12 amino acids. The CDR3 nucleotides are TGTGCCAGCAGCCAAGATTGGGGTGAAGCTTTCTTT. Amino acid sequence: CASSQDWGEAFF.

The chain couples TRBV3-1 (or the pseudogene TRBV3-2) to TRBJ2-7; 7 nucleotides agree with TRBD1. V lost 4 bases, J lost 5 bases, and 5 bases stayed unmatched. CDR1 and CDR2 from the germline V gene are LGHDT and YNNKEL (reference sequence). The CDR3 covers 13 residues. CDR3 protein: CASSPQGVHEQYF. In DNA, the CDR3 is TGTGCCAGCAGCCCTCAGGGGGTGCACGAGCAGTACTTC.

Here the CDR3 reads CASSELLGAGVMDTQYF. As DNA, the CDR3 is TGTGCCAGCAGTGAACTACTCGGGGCGGGAGTTATGGATACGCAGTATTTT. The chain employs TRBV6-1 and TRBJ2-3; TRBD2 matches at 7 bases. The germline V gene encodes CDR1 MNHNS and CDR2 SASEGT. With 2 bases clipped from V and 6 bases from J, the junction kept 14 bases outside the gene matches. CDR3 length: 17 residues.

V gene TRBV21-1 combines with J gene TRBJ1-2; TRBD1, the table's D call, was not compared with the DNA. TRBV21-1 is a listed pseudogene. The length of the CDR3 is 16 residues. The CDR3 is CASNMGRVPPNYGYTF. The DNA of the CDR3 is TGTGCCAGCAACATGGGCAGAGTGCCCCCAAACTATGGCTACACCTTC.

The rearrangement links TRBV6-5 to TRBJ2-2; D is perhaps TRBD2 (6 bases). V was cut by 8 bases and J by 7 bases, with 14 bases left in between. Germline loops: CDR1 MNHEY, CDR2 SVGAGI. The CDR3 covers 13 residues. DNA for the CDR3: TGTGCCAGCTTTCACCACGGGAGCGGGGAGCTGTTTTTT. As protein: CASFHHGSGELFF.

The J gene is TRBJ2-5, the V gene TRBV24-1; D is unresolved. Germline lookup yields CDR1 KGHDR and CDR2 SFDVKD. The V end lost 5 bases, the J end lost 5 bases, and 17 bases lay between the germline ends. The CDR3 has 15 amino acids. Here the CDR3 reads CATSVTGWKGETQYF. CDR3 bases: TGTGCCACCAGTGTTACGGGTTGGAAAGGGGAGACCCAGTACTTC.

This clone was detected once. The chain couples TRBV6-5 to TRBJ2-7; 10 bases are a match to TRBD2. Germline CDR1 and CDR2: MNHEY and SVGAGI. With 2 bases clipped from V and 2 bases from J, the junction kept 6 bases outside the gene matches. The CDR3 covers 16 residues. CDR3 nucleotide sequence: TGTGCCAGCAGTTACGATAGCGGGGGGACCGCCTACGAGCAGTACTTC. Translating gives CASSYDSGGTAYEQYF.

The rearrangement joins TRBV28 to TRBJ1-1; 8 bases agree with TRBD1. Germline loops: CDR1 MDHEN, CDR2 SYDVKM. V lost 11 bases and J lost 0; bases outside the gene matches: 14. The CDR3 length is 16 residues. For the CDR3, the DNA is TGTGCCGCGTCCACCGGGACAGGCTTTCTGAACACTGAAGCTTTCTTT. Residues: CAASTGTGFLNTEAFF. The full variable domain, with the rest looked up from reference TRBV28 and TRBJ1-1, is DVKVTQSSRYLVKRTGEKVFLECVQDMDHENMFWYRQDPGLGLRLIYFSYDVKMKEKGDIPEGYSVSREKKERFSLILESASTNQTSMYLCAASTGTGFLNTEAFFGQGTRLTVV.